The sample holds one count of the clone carrying this TCR beta chain. The CDR3 covers 17 residues. The germline V gene has CDR1 SGDLS and CDR2 YYNGEE. Germline trimming cut 0 bases from V and 8 bases from J; bases unmatched to any gene: 14. The data were taken from a study of blood T cell repertoires in COVID-19. Sequenced by immunoSEQ multiplex PCR; TCRdb stores in-frame clones only, minus some. The data contain 130,000 to 150,000 clones, 80% of them singletons. The sequencing input was peripheral blood. The chain recombines TRBV9 with TRBJ2-3; 8 nucleotides align to TRBD2. The clonotype originates from a woman aged 45-59 years with acute or convalescent COVID-19. CDR3 nucleotide sequence: TGTGCCAGCAGCGTAGGCGGAGCGGGGGCTATGGCAGGTACGCAGTATTTT. It codes for CASSVGGAGAMAGTQYF.